The 24 T cell receptor beta chains below all came from one sample that was sequenced in a study of T cell repertoires in cytomegalovirus infection. Antigens for these TCRs are unknown. TCRdb redid the calling of the reads with MiXCR, one entry per CDR3 protein. The repertoire holds about 310,000 distinct CDR3 sequences, just under 25% seen once, with 10% to 15% in the top ten. Sequencing was performed on cultured PBMCs, taken from culture after CMV antigen stimulation. The receptors originated from a human donor in good health (CMV status not recorded). Some clones in this sample may be carry-over from other donors' samples.

The V gene is TRBV19, the J gene TRBJ2-1; 9 bases align to TRBD2. V shed 8 bases and J 7 bases; nucleotides not matched to a gene: 6. Germline CDR1 reads LNHDA; CDR2 reads SQIVND (reference sequence). This CDR3 is 13 amino acids long. DNA for the CDR3: TGTGCCAGTTCCCTAGCGGGGATTAATGAGCAGTTCTTC. Its protein is CASSLAGINEQFF.

This clonotype was picked up many times. The gene calls are TRBV7-2 and TRBJ2-1, with TRBD1 matching over 7 bases. Trimming at V came to 2 bases and at J to 6 bases, leaving 7 bases not matched to a gene. The CDR3 has 15 residues. The germline V gene encodes CDR1 SGHTA and CDR2 FQGNSA. The CDR3 coding sequence is TGTGCCAGCAGCTTATCGGCAGGGGGTATCAATGAGCAGTTCTTC. As protein: CASSLSAGGINEQFF. Complete variable domain (other parts from reference TRBV7-2 and TRBJ2-1): GAGVSQSPSNKVTEKGKDVELRCDPISGHTALYWYRQSLGQGLEFLIYFQGNSAPDKSGLPSDRFSAERTGGSVSTLTIQRTQQEDSAVYLCASSLSAGGINEQFFGPGTRLTVL.

This clonotype was found many times. The rearrangement joins TRBV7-6 to TRBJ1-1, with D unresolved. Germline V CDR1 and CDR2: SGHVS, FNYEAQ. This CDR3 has 15 amino acids. Deletions cut 11 bases from V and 3 bases from J, with 22 bases between. The chain's CDR3 is CAVNPSRSTDTEAFF. The CDR3 DNA reads TGTGCCGTCAACCCATCGAGATCCACCGACACTGAAGCTTTCTTT.

This clonotype was seen only a few times. The chain carries TRBV9 and TRBJ2-3, with 7 bases lining up with TRBD1. V gave up 4 bases and J gave up 0 bases; unmatched junction bases: 5. This CDR3 has 15 residues. Germline lookup yields CDR1 SGDLS and CDR2 YYNGEE. Here the CDR3 DNA reads TGTGCCAGCAGCAGGGGGCAGGGGAGCACAGATACGCAGTATTTT. As protein: CASSRGQGSTDTQYF.

This clonotype was observed a handful of times. The rearrangement joins TRBV20-1 to TRBJ1-5, with a weak D call TRBD1 (5 bases). The CDR3 sequence is 15 residues long. V lost 0 bases to trimming and J lost 2 bases, with 11 bases between them. From germline, CDR1 is DFQATT and CDR2 SNEGSKA (reference sequence). CDR3 coding DNA: TGCAGTGCTAGAGAGGGGCGGTGGGGCAATCAGCCCCAGCATTTT. Translation gives CSAREGRWGNQPQHF.

This clonotype occurred a few times. The V and J genes are TRBV6-2 or TRBV6-3 and TRBJ2-3, with D perhaps TRBD1 (6 bases). With 5 bases removed from V and 10 bases from J, the gap between germline ends came to 13 bases. The germline V gene has CDR1 MNHEY and CDR2 SVGEGT. The CDR3 is 12 amino acids. The CDR3 sequence: CASSPGQRSQYF. The CDR3 DNA sequence: TGTGCCAGCAGTCCTGGACAGCGGTCGCAGTATTTT.

This clonotype was counted at least ten times. The V and J genes are TRBV12-3 or TRBV12-4 and TRBJ1-1, with a possible D match to TRBD1 (5 bases). The V end lost 2 bases, the J end lost 11 bases, and 15 bases lay between the germline ends. The CDR3 has 13 residues. The CDR3 loop reads CASSLLGESVAFF. Written as DNA, the CDR3 is TGTGCCAGCAGTTTATTGGGGGAGTCGGTCGCTTTCTTT.

This clonotype was observed a few times. The chain recombines TRBV4-1 with TRBJ1-6, with D unclear. The CDR3 sequence is 13 residues long. Germline CDR1 is MGHRA and CDR2 is YSYEKL. Trimming stripped 4 bases from V and 5 bases from J, with 6 bases between. The CDR3 here is CASSLTDNSPLHF. The CDR3 DNA sequence: TGCGCCAGCAGCCTAACGGATAATTCACCCCTCCACTTT.

The chain has TRBV4-1 and TRBJ1-6; D unclear. This CDR3 is 14 amino acids long. V was shortened by 1 base and J by 9 bases, with 10 bases between the two germline ends. The germline V gene encodes CDR1 MGHRA and CDR2 YSYEKL. The CDR3 nucleotides are TGCGCCAGCAGCCAAGGCACCCAGGTTTCACCCCTCCACTTT. Residues: CASSQGTQVSPLHF.

This clonotype came up many times. The genes are TRBV7-8 and TRBJ2-3; a possible D gene is TRBD2 (5 bases). Germline V gene data show CDR1 as SGHVS and CDR2 as FQNEAQ. CDR3 length equals 15 residues. V lost 3 bases to trimming and J lost 6 bases, with 16 bases between them. The CDR3 protein is CASSLGMRWRDTQYF. In DNA, the CDR3 is TGTGCCAGCAGCTTGGGGATGAGATGGAGGGATACGCAGTATTTT. The full variable domain, its missing parts supplied by reference TRBV7-8 and TRBJ2-3, is GAGVSQSPRYKVAKRGQDVALRCDPISGHVSLFWYQQALGQGPEFLTYFQNEAQLDKSGLPSDRFFAERPEGSVSTLKIQRTQQEDSAVYLCASSLGMRWRDTQYFGPGTRLTVL.

This clonotype has a handful of counts. The chain recombines TRBV5-1 with TRBJ2-7; the match to TRBD2 covers 11 bases. The CDR3 is 18 residues long. V dropped 0 bases and J dropped 0; count of bases not matched to a gene: 8. Germline lookup yields CDR1 SGHRS and CDR2 YFSETQ. CDR3 sequence reads: CASSLGLAGGPSSYEQYV. The CDR3 nucleotides read TGCGCCAGCAGCTTGGGGCTAGCGGGAGGCCCTAGCTCCTACGAGCAGTACGTC.

The chain carries TRBV5-1 and TRBJ2-7; D possibly uses TRBD1 or TRBD2 (5 bases each). CDR3 length: 14 amino acids. The ends were cut back, 4 bases at V and 5 bases at J, with 16 bases in the middle. Germline V gene data show CDR1 as SGHRS and CDR2 as YFSETQ. The chain's CDR3 is CASSEGTPPHEQYV. In DNA form, the CDR3 reads TGCGCCAGCAGCGAAGGGACCCCACCTCACGAGCAGTACGTC.

This clonotype was seen at least ten times. This sequence joins TRBV7-2 and TRBJ2-7, with D unresolved. The V end was cut by 3 bases, the J end by 6 bases, with 9 bases between. Germline CDR1 reads SGHTA; CDR2 reads FQGNSA. This CDR3 contains 12 residues. CDR3: CASSLPIGEQYF. The CDR3 DNA reads as TGTGCCAGCAGCTTGCCGATCGGCGAGCAGTACTTC.

A single count supports this clonotype. This rearrangement joins TRBV12-3 or TRBV12-4 to TRBJ2-1, with TRBD2 matching over 10 bases. V lost 8 bases to trimming and J lost 6 bases; unmatched junction nucleotides: 7. This CDR3 is 14 amino acids long. CDR3 region: CASERLAGLNEQFF. DNA for the CDR3: TGTGCCAGCGAGCGACTAGCGGGCCTCAATGAGCAGTTCTTC.

This clonotype was detected only a few times. DNA for the CDR3: TGTGCCAGCAGCGGACTAGCGGGAGCGTCAGAGCAGTACTTC. It yields the protein CASSGLAGASEQYF. V is TRBV5-4 and J is TRBJ2-7, with 13 bases matching TRBD2. V dropped 4 bases and J dropped 7; count of bases not matched to a gene: 5. Germline CDR1 and CDR2: SGHNT and YYREEE (reference sequence). This CDR3 spans 14 amino acids.

In its sample, this clonotype was seen many times. The chain is built from TRBV7-2 and TRBJ2-3; weak D call: TRBD1 (7 bases). Germline CDR1 SGHTA, CDR2 FQGNSA. V lost 6 bases to trimming and J lost 4 bases, with 20 bases between them. CDR3 length: 16 residues. CDR3 amino acids: CASRAGQLTLADTQYF. CDR3 DNA: TGTGCCAGCAGGGCGGGACAGCTCACGCTAGCAGATACGCAGTATTTT.

This clonotype was observed at least ten times. The chain has TRBV12-3 or TRBV12-4 and TRBJ2-1; D gene unclear. The CDR3 totals 16 residues. The ends were cut back, 2 bases at V and 5 bases at J, with 16 bases in the middle. The CDR3 DNA reads TGTGCCAGCAGTTTAAACGGAGCAGCAGTAGACAATGAGCAGTTCTTC. This encodes CASSLNGAAVDNEQFF.

The chain employs TRBV7-2 and TRBJ2-7, with TRBD1 matching 11 bases. The CDR3 runs to 15 residues. The trim removed 7 bases at V and 6 bases at J, leaving 11 bases unmatched. Germline V gene data show CDR1 as SGHTA and CDR2 as FQGNSA. CDR3 coding DNA: TGTGCCAGCACCACCCGGACAGGGGGCTTTGGCGAGCAGTACTTC. Encoded protein: CASTTRTGGFGEQYF.

This chain joins TRBV2 and TRBJ2-1; 8 bases fit TRBD1. Germline assignment: CDR1 SNHLY and CDR2 FYNNEI. This CDR3 spans 14 amino acids. V was pared by 3 bases and J by 7 bases, with 5 bases of the junction left unmatched. As DNA, the CDR3 is TGTGCCAGCAGTGACTCGTGGACAGGGAATGAGCAGTTCTTC. It translates to CASSDSWTGNEQFF. The full variable domain, with the rest looked up from reference TRBV2 and TRBJ2-1, is EPEVTQTPSHQVTQMGQEVILRCVPISNHLYFYWYRQILGQKVEFLVSFYNNEISEKSEIFDDQFSVERPDGSNFTLKIRSTKLEDSAMYFCASSDSWTGNEQFFGPGTRLTVL.

On this clonotype: A read error may produce the germline difference seen at one junction end. The chain uses TRBV5-1 and TRBJ2-1; the match to TRBD1 covers 9 bases. CDR1 is SGHRS and CDR2 is YFSETQ in the germline V gene. The CDR3 spans 13 residues. The CDR3 region has the DNA TGCGCCAGCAGTAAGACTTCTTTGGGACAGGGTTCGTTC. Translating it yields CASSKTSLGQGSF.

The rearrangement joins TRBV7-6 to TRBJ2-2; TRBD2 matches 11 bases. The CDR3 has 17 residues. Germline lookup yields CDR1 SGHVS and CDR2 FNYEAQ. V gave up 5 bases and J gave up 2 bases; unmatched junction bases: 7. The CDR3 spells CASSQTSGEPNTGELFF. CDR3 bases: TGTGCCAGCAGCCAGACTAGCGGGGAACCCAACACCGGGGAGCTGTTTTTT. The full variable domain, with the rest looked up from reference TRBV7-6 and TRBJ2-2, is GAGVSQSPRYKVTKRGQDVALRCDPISGHVSLYWYRQALGQGPEFLTYFNYEAQQDKSGLPNDRFSAERPEGSISTLTIQRTEQRDSAMYRCASSQTSGEPNTGELFFGEGSRLTVL.

Points on this clonotype: A junction end diverges from the germline sequence, so it may reflect a read error. The gene calls are TRBV24-1 and TRBJ2-5, with 7 positions matching TRBD2. CDR3 size: 16 residues. Looked up from germline, CDR1 is KGHDR and CDR2 is SFDVKD. In DNA form, the CDR3 reads TGTGCCACCAGTAATTTACGAGCGGGATCGAGGGAGACCCAGTACTTC. Its protein is CATSNLRAGSRETQYF.

There are many counts of this clonotype. This sequence joins TRBV7-6 and TRBJ2-2; the D is unclear. The germline CDR1 and CDR2 sequences are SGHVS and FNYEAQ. The V gene lost 3 bases and the J gene lost 4 bases, with 6 bases spanning the gap. This CDR3 spans 13 amino acids. CDR3 loop: CASSLTATGELFF. CDR3 nucleotides: TGTGCCAGCAGCTTGACGGCCACCGGGGAGCTGTTTTTT.

The chain combines TRBV7-9 with TRBJ2-1; unclear D gene. This CDR3 has 11 residues. Germline V gene data show CDR1 as SEHNR and CDR2 as FQNEAQ (reference sequence). V was shortened by 4 bases and J by 10 bases, with 8 bases between the two germline ends. The CDR3 reads CASSYRWEQFF. Written as DNA, the CDR3 is TGTGCCAGCAGCTATAGGTGGGAGCAGTTCTTC. The full variable domain, with the rest looked up from reference TRBV7-9 and TRBJ2-1, is DTGVSQNPRHKITKRGQNVTFRCDPISEHNRLYWYRQTLGQGPEFLTYFQNEAQLEKSRLLSDRFSAERPKGSFSTLEIQRTEQGDSAMYLCASSYRWEQFFGPGTRLTVL.